This TCR beta chain derives from a study of T-cell reconstitution after alpha-beta-depleted transplantation in children. The library targeted TCRbeta and was prepared with unique molecular identifiers. TCRdb analysed the PCR reads with MiXCR anew, one entry per CDR3 protein. In the table there are about 980,000 distinct CDR3 sequences, 25% to 30% of which are singletons. Germline V CDR1 and CDR2: SGHRS, YFSETQ. CDR3 length equals 14 residues. Trimming pared 4 bases from V and 7 bases from J, leaving 17 bases between. The TCR comes from a boy younger than two who had a stem cell transplant for SCID, so the T cells may come from the graft donor. This chain links TRBV5-1 with TRBJ1-1, with D unresolved. The material was PBMCs, mostly from graft donor cells, obtained 360 days after TCRalphabeta/CD19-depleted stem cell transplant. Written as DNA, the CDR3 is TGCGCCAGCAGCCGAAGCGCAAGAGGTGGTGAAGCTTTCTTT. Protein: CASSRSARGGEAFF.